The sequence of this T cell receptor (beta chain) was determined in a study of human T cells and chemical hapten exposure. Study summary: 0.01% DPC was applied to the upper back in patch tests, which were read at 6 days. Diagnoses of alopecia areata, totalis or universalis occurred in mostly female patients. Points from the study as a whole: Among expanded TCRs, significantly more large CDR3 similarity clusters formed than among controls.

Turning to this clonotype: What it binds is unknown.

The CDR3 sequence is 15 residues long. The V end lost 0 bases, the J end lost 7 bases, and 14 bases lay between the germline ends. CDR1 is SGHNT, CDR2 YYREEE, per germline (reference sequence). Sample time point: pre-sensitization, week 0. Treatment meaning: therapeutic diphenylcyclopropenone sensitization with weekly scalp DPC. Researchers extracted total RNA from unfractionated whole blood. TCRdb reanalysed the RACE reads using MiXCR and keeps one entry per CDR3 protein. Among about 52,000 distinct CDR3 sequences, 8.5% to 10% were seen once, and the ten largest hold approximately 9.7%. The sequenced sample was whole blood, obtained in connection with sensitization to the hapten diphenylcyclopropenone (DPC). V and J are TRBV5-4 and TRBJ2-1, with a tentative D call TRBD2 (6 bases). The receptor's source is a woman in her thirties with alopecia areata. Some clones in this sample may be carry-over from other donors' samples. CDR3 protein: CASSLESTSLNEQFF. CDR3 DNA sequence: TGTGCCAGCAGCTTGGAATCAACTAGCCTGAATGAGCAGTTCTTC.